The present TCR beta chain was sequenced within a study of read filtering for tumor transcriptome and immune sequencing. Study details: Revised staging placed eight or nine patients in R-ISS I, 15 to 20 in II, 7 in III. After DNase treatment, RNA was made into whole-transcriptome libraries. Study-level findings and limits: RNA-seq captured clonotypes less deeply and reliably than IR-seq. The sorted CD138-negative fraction was a mixed bone marrow immune population, not purified T cells.

This clonotype was seen ten or more times. Its cognate antigen is unknown. From approximately 430 ng of RNA, a library with molecular barcoded alpha/delta and beta/gamma adaptors was made. TCRdb reanalysed the reads using MiXCR and keeps one entry per CDR3 protein. The repertoire has about 86,000 distinct CDR3 sequences, roughly an eighth of them found once; the top ten carry approximately 15%. V lost 0 bases to trimming and J lost 4 bases, with 13 bases between them. The CDR3 covers 15 residues. Germline-derived CDR1 and CDR2 are SGDLS and YYNGEE. The clonotype comes from a donor older than 35 with multiple myeloma. Sequenced input: a population of CD138-negative cells sorted from bone marrow. The J gene is TRBJ2-5, the V gene TRBV9; D is perhaps TRBD1 or TRBD2 (5 bases each). CDR3 coding DNA: TGTGCCAGCAGCGTAGGGGACGTCAAGAGAGAGACCCAGTACTTC. Amino acids: CASSVGDVKRETQYF.